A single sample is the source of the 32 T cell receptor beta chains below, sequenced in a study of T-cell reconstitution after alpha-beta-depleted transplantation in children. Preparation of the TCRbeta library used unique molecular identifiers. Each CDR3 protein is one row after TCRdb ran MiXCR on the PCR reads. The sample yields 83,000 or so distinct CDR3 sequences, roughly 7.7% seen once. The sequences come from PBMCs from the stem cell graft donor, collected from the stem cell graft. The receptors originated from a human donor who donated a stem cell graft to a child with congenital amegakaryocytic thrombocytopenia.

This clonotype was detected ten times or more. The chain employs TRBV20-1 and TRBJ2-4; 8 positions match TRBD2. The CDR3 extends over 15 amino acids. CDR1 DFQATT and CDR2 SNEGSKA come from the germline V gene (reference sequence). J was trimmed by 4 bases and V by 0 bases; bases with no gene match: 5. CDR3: CSAREGPSGKNIQYF. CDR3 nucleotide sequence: TGCAGTGCTAGAGAGGGGCCTAGCGGGAAAAACATTCAGTACTTC.

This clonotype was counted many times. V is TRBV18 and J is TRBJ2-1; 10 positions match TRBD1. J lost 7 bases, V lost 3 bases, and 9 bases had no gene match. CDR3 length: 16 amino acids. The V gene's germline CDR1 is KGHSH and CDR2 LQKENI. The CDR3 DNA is TGTGCCAGCTCACCGGACGGGACAGGGGATTTGAATGAGCAGTTCTTC. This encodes CASSPDGTGDLNEQFF.

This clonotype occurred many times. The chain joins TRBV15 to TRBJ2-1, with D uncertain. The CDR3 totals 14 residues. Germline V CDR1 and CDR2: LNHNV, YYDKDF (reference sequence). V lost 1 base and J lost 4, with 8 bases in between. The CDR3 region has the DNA TGTGCCACCAGCAGAGTAGGAGTTTACAATGAGCAGTTCTTC. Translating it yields CATSRVGVYNEQFF.

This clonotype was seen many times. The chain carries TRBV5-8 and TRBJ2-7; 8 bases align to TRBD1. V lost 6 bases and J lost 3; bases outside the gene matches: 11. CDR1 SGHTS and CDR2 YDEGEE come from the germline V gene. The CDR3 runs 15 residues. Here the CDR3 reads CASTQIGQGVYEQYF. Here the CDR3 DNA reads TGTGCCAGCACCCAAATTGGACAGGGTGTCTACGAGCAGTACTTC.

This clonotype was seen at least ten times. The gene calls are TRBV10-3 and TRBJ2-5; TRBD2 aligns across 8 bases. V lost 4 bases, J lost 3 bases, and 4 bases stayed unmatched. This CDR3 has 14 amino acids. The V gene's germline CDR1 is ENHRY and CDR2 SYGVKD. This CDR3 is CAISGTGGEETQYF. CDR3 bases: TGTGCCATCAGTGGCACGGGAGGGGAAGAGACCCAGTACTTC.

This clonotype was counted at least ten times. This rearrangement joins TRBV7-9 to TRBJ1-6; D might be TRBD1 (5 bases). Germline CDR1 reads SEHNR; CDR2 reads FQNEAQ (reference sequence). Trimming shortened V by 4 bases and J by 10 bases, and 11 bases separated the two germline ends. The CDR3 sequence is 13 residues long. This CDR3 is CASSSDSSSPLHF. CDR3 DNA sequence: TGTGCCAGCAGCTCCGACAGTTCCTCACCCCTCCACTTT.

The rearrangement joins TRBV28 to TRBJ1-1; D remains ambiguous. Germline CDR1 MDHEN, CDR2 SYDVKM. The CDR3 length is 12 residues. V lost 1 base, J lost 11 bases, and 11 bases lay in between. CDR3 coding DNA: TGTGCCAGCAGTTTATCTAACCGGGCCGCTTTCTTT. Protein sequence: CASSLSNRAAFF.

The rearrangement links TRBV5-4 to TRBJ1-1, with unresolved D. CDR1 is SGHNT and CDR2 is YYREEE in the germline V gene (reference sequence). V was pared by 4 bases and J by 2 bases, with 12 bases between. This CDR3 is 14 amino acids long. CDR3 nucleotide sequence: TGTGCCAGCAGCCGTAGGCTGCAAAACACTGAAGCTTTCTTT. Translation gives CASSRRLQNTEAFF.

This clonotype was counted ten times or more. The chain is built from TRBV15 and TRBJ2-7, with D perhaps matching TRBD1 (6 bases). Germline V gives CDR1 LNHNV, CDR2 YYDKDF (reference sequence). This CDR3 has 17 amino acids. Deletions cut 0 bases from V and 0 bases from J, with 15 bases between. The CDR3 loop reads CATSRDLTGTSSYEQYF. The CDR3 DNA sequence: TGTGCCACCAGCAGAGATCTGACGGGGACAAGCTCCTACGAGCAGTACTTC. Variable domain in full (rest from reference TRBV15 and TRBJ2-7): DAMVIQNPRYQVTQFGKPVTLSCSQTLNHNVMYWYQQKSSQAPKLLFHYYDKDFNNEADTPDNFQSRRPNTSFCFLDIRSPGLGDTAMYLCATSRDLTGTSSYEQYFGPGTRLTVT.

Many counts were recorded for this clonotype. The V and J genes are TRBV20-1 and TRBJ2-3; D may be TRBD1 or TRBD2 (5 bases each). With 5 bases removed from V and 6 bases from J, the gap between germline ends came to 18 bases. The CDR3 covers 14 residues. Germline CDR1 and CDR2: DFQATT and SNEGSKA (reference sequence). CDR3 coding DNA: TGCAGTGCTGGGGACCACCTCCCCGGGGATACGCAGTATTTT. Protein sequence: CSAGDHLPGDTQYF.

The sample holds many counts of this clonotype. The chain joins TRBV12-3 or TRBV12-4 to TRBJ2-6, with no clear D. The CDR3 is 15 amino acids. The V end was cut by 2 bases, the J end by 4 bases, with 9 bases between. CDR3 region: CASSLSHPGANVLTF. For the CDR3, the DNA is TGTGCCAGCAGTTTATCTCATCCGGGGGCCAACGTCCTGACTTTC.

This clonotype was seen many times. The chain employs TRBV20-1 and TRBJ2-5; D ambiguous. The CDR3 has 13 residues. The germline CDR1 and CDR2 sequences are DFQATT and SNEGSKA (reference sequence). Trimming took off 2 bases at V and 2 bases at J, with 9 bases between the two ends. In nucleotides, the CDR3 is TGCAGTGCTAGACCTGACGTTCAAGAGACCCAGTACTTC. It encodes CSARPDVQETQYF.

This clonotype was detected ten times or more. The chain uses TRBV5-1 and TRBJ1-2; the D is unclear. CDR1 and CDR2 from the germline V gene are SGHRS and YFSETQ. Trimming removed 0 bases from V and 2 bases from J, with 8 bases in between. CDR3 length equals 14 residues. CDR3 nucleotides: TGCGCCAGCAGCTTGGGACATGGGAACTATGGCTACACCTTC. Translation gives CASSLGHGNYGYTF. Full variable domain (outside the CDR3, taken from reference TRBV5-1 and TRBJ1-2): KAGVTQTPRYLIKTRGQQVTLSCSPISGHRSVSWYQQTPGQGLQFLFEYFSETQRNKGNFPGRFSGRQFSNSRSEMNVSTLELGDSALYLCASSLGHGNYGYTFGSGTRLTVV.

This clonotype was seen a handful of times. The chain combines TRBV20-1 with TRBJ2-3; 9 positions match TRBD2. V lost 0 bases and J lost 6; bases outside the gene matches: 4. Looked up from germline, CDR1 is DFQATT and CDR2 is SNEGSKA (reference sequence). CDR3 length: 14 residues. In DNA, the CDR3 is TGCAGTGCTAGAGAAGATACTAGCGGGGATACGCAGTATTTT. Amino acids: CSAREDTSGDTQYF.

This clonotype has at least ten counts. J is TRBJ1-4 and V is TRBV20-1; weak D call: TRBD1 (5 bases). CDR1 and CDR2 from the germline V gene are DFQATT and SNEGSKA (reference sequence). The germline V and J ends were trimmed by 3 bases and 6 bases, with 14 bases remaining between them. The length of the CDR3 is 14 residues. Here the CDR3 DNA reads TGCAGTGCTAGTCCGTCCGGGGCCCATGAAAAACTGTTTTTT. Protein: CSASPSGAHEKLFF.

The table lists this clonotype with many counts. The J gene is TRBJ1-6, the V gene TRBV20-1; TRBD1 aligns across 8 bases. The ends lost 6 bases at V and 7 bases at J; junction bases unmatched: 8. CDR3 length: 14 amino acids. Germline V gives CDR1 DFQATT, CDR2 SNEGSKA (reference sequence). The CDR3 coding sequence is TGCAGTGCGGTTGGACAGGGTGGGAATTCACCCCTCCACTTT. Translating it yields CSAVGQGGNSPLHF.

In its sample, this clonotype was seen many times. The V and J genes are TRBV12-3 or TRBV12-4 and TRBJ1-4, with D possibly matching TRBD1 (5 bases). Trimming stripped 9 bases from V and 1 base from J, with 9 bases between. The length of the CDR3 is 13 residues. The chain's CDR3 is CASAGGTNEKLFF. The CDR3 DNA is TGTGCCAGTGCGGGGGGAACTAATGAAAAACTGTTTTTT.

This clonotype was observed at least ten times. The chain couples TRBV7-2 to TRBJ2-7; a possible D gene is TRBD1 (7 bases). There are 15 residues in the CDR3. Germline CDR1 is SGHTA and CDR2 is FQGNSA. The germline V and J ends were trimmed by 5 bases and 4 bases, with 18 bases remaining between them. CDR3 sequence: CASSQVVTGRYEQYF. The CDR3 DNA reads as TGTGCCAGCAGCCAAGTTGTGACAGGGAGGTACGAGCAGTACTTC.

The CDR3 sequence is CARSPRPGTRSYNEQFF. The CDR3 nucleotides read TGTGCCAGGAGCCCTCGCCCCGGGACACGATCCTACAATGAGCAGTTCTTC. The gene calls are TRBV5-3 and TRBJ2-1; D is perhaps TRBD1 (6 bases). TRBV5-3 is designated an ORF whose function remains uncertain. CDR3 length equals 17 residues. Trimming shortened V by 8 bases and J by 1 base, and 22 bases separated the two germline ends.

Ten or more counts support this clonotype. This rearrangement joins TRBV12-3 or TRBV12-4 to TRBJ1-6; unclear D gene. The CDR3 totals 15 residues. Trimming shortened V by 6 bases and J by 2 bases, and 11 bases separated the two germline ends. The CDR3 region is CASSPDPAYNSPLHF. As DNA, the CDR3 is TGTGCCAGCAGCCCGGACCCAGCCTATAATTCACCCCTCCACTTT.

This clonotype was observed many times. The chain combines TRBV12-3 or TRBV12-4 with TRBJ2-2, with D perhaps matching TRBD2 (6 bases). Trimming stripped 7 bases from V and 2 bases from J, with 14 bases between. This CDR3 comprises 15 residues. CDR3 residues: CASTLAGTNTGELFF. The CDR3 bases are TGTGCCAGCACCCTCGCGGGGACTAACACCGGGGAGCTGTTTTTT.

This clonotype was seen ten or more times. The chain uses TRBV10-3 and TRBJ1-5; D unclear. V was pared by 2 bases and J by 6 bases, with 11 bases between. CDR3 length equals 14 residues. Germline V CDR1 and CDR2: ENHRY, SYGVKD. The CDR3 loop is CAISEQRDGQPQHF. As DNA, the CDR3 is TGTGCCATCAGTGAGCAAAGGGATGGTCAGCCCCAGCATTTT.

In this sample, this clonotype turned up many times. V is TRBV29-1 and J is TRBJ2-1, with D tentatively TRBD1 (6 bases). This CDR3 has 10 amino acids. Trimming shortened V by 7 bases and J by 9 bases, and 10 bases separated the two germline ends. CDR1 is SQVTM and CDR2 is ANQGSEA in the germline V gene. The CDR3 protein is CSAGTTEQFF. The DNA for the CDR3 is TGCAGCGCCGGGACAACTGAGCAGTTCTTC.

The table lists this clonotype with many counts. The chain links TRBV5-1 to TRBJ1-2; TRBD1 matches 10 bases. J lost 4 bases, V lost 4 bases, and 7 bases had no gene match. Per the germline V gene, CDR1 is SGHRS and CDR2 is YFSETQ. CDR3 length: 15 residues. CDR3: CASSISGQGLYGYTF. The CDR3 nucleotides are TGCGCCAGCAGCATATCGGGACAGGGGCTCTATGGCTACACCTTC. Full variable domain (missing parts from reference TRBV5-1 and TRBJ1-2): KAGVTQTPRYLIKTRGQQVTLSCSPISGHRSVSWYQQTPGQGLQFLFEYFSETQRNKGNFPGRFSGRQFSNSRSEMNVSTLELGDSALYLCASSISGQGLYGYTFGSGTRLTVV.

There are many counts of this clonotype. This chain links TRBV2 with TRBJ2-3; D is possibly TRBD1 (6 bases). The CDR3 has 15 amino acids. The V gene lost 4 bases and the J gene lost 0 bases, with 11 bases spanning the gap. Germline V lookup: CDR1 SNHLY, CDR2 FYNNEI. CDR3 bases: TGTGCCAGCAGTGTGGACAGTTACAGCACAGATACGCAGTATTTT. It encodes CASSVDSYSTDTQYF.

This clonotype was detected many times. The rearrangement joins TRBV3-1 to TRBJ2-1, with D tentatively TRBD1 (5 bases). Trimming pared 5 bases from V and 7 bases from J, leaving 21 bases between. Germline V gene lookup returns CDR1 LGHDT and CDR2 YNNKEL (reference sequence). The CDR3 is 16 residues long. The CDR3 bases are TGTGCCAGCAGCGGGGCCCGAGCAGCCGGAAAGAATGAGCAGTTCTTC. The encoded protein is CASSGARAAGKNEQFF.

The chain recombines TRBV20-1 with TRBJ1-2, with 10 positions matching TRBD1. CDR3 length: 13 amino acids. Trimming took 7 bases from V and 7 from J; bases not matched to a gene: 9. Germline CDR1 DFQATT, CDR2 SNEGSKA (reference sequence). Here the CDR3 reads CSGYDRGRSGYTF. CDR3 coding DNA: TGCAGTGGTTACGACAGGGGGCGAAGTGGCTACACCTTC.

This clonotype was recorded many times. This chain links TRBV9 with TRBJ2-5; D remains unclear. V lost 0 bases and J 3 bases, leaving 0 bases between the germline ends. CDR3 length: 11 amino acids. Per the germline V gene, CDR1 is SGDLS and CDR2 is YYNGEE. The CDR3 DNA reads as TGTGCCAGCAGCGTAGAAGAGACCCAGTACTTC. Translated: CASSVEETQYF. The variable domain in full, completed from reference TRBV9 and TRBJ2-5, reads DSGVTQTPKHLITATGQRVTLRCSPRSGDLSVYWYQQSLDQGLQFLIQYYNGEERAKGNILERFSAQQFPDLHSELNLSSLELGDSALYFCASSVEETQYFGPGTRLLVL.

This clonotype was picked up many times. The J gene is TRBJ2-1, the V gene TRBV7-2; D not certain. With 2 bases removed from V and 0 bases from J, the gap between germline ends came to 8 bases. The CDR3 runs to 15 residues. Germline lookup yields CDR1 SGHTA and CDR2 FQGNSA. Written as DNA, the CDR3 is TGTGCCAGCAGCTTATCAGCGCACTCCTACAATGAGCAGTTCTTC. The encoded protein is CASSLSAHSYNEQFF.

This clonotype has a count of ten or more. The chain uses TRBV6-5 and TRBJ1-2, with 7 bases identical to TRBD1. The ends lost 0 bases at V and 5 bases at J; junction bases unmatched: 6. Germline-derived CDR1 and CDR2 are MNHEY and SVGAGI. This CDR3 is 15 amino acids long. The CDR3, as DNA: TGTGCCAGCAGTTACTCGACAGGGAAAGGGTATGGCTACACCTTC. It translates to CASSYSTGKGYGYTF.

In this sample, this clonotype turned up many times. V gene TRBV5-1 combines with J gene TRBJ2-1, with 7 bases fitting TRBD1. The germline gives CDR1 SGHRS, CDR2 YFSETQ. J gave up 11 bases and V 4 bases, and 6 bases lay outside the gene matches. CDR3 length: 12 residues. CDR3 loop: CASSIDRDKQFF. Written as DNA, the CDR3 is TGCGCCAGCAGCATCGACAGGGACAAGCAGTTCTTC. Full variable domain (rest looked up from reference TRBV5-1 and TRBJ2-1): KAGVTQTPRYLIKTRGQQVTLSCSPISGHRSVSWYQQTPGQGLQFLFEYFSETQRNKGNFPGRFSGRQFSNSRSEMNVSTLELGDSALYLCASSIDRDKQFFGPGTRLTVL.

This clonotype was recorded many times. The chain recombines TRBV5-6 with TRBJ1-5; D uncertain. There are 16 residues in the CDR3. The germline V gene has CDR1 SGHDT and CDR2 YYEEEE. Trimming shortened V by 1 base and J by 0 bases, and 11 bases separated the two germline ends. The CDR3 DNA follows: TGTGCCAGCAGCTTGTTCGTTACCTATAGCAATCAGCCCCAGCATTTT. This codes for CASSLFVTYSNQPQHF. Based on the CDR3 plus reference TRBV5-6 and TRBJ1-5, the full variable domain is DAGVTQSPTHLIKTRGQQVTLRCSPKSGHDTVSWYQQALGQGPQFIFQYYEEEERQRGNFPDRFSGHQFPNYSSELNVNALLLGDSALYLCASSLFVTYSNQPQHFGDGTRLSIL.